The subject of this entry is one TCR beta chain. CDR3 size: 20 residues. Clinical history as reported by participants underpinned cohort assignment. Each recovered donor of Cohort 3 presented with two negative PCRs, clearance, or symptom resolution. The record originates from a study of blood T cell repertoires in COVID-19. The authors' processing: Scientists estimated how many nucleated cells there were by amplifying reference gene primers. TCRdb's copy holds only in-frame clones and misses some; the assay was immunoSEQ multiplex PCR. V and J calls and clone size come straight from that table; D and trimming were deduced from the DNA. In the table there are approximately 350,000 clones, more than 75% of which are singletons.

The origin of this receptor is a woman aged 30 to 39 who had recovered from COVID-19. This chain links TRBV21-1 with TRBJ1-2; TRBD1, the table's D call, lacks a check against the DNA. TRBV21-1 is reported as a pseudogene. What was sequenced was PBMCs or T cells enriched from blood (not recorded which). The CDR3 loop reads CASSKRLSGRGRRNNYGYTF. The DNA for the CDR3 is TGTGCCAGCAGCAAACGCCTTTCGGGCAGGGGGCGTCGCAATAACTATGGCTACACCTTC.